This T cell receptor (beta chain) was recorded in a study of shared clonotypes between healthy human individuals. Study outcomes and limitations: All-four-donor shared clonotypes had higher generation probabilities than non-shared clonotypes did. Sequencing depth was expected to affect clonotype sharing among donors.

This clone was counted once. Its cognate antigen is unknown. Only in-frame clones appear in the TCRdb table, and some are missing; sequencing was by immunoSEQ multiplex PCR. The repertoire holds roughly 530,000 clones, with about 96% as singletons. V lost 2 bases and J 5 bases, leaving 12 bases between the germline ends. The CDR3 has 14 residues. CDR1 and CDR2 from the germline V gene are KGHSH and LQKENI. This TCR was recovered from a woman aged 25 to 39 in good health. V is TRBV18 and J is TRBJ1-1; D is possibly TRBD1 (5 bases). Material for sequencing was naive CD4+ T cells sorted from blood. The subset is: CD45RA+ positively selected. CDR3 in amino acids: CASSPMTDSTEAFF. In DNA form, the CDR3 reads TGTGCCAGCTCACCAATGACTGACAGTACTGAAGCTTTCTTT.